This record looks at one T cell receptor beta chain sequence and its context. Its recognized antigen is unknown. No base quality values were provided; no much bigger clone lies one nucleotide off. This sample stems from a study of blood T cell repertoires in COVID-19 (TCRdb year 2020). Broadly, across the study: Samples covering the acute and convalescent phases of COVID-19 were provided by collaborators in the United States, Italy and Spain. A freely available public database, intended as a resource for researchers studying the immune response to SARS-CoV-2, is where the repertoires were released. The samples were drawn from two sources: the first 160 participants of the ongoing ImmuneRACE study, and some 1,300 subjects contributed by 6 global collaborators. Sample metadata almost always included a de-identified subject ID, COVID-19 status, age in years and sex. The prospective study material was composed of cDNA or gDNA derived from T cells, B-cell-depleted T cells, or PBMCs. Subjects who had been exposed to COVID-19, were actively infected with it, or had recovered from it provided the deeply sampled blood TCRbeta repertoires that made up the dataset. Where HLA class I and class II types were available, the types were taken from metadata supplied by the sample provider, not from assay-based typing. What the study reported, not specific to this receptor: The amount of clinical and demographic metadata varied by source and participant and was provided uncurated.

TCRbeta CDR3 regions were amplified from genomic DNA by means of the immunoSEQ Assay, a bias-controlled multiplex PCR. Per the authors' processing: Nucleated cell counts per sample were estimated from amplification of reference gene primers within the assay. To quantify the absolute abundance of each unique TCRbeta CDR3 rearrangement, sequence reads were collapsed and filtered. For each sample, productive Simpson clonality was calculated by taking the square root of Simpson's diversity index across productive rearrangements. TCRdb provides this immuneACCESS table in a form limited to in-frame rearrangements. Some clones are lacking; in checked studies, under half of them reflect an unresolved V gene, and why the rest are absent is not known. The D gene and trimming were derived from the DNA, and the V and J assignments and clone size from that table. In all, the sample holds about 160,000 clones, and around 84% of those were seen once. Of the sample, approximately 1% is held by the ten largest clones.

The collaborating institutions used their own protocols to collect whole blood in K2EDTA tubes. For TCRbeta analysis, collaborators shipped samples in one of three forms: frozen whole blood, isolated PBMCs, or DNA extracted from either of those sample types. The CDR3 starts with the cysteine, ends with the phenylalanine, and has 13 residues. Solely the CDR3 DNA is kept, with 39 bases framed from the first base. Trimming takes 3 bases from V and 4 bases from J, and the germline ends sit 9 bases apart. The germline V gene specifies MDHEN as CDR1 and SYDVKM as CDR2. The chain uses TRBV28 and TRBJ1-1, with TRBD1 perhaps the D gene, on 5 matching bases. The TCR was taken from a man aged 35-49 years with acute or convalescent COVID-19. Sequencing used peripheral blood. The DNA sequence reads TGTGCCAGCAGTTTTAACAGGCCCACTGAAGCTTTCTTT. Translated, it gives CASSFNRPTEAFF.